The entry below gives a single T cell receptor (beta chain) sequence along with its context. Its antigen is unknown. This sample is part of a study of cytomegalovirus exposure and HLA in healthy donors. Study at large: A preliminary data release comprised 80 million to 95 million unique TCRs obtained from HLA-typed donors. Study observations and caveats: In a later analysis, TCR beta V- and J-gene trimming showed a link to a missense DCLRE1C variant.

CDR3 length equals 14 residues. Trimming left V 5 bases short and J 9 bases short, with 20 bases between. Per germline, CDR1 GTSNPN and CDR2 SVGIG (reference sequence). The PCR was carried out with 60 Vbeta primers and 13 Jbeta primers. In the original analysis: Later, 65 million to 85 million unique TCR beta chains were counted in an analysis, and some 9.9 million of them were shared. The table came from immunoSEQ multiplex PCR; TCRdb's copy has only in-frame clones and leaves some out. That table gives V, J and clone size, and the DNA gave D and trimming. The data contain about 93,000 clones, about 80% of them singletons.

The chain has TRBV30 and TRBJ2-4, with D perhaps TRBD2 (5 bases). The sequenced material came from PBMCs. The receptor comes from a man aged 25-45 years in good health and CMV-seronegative. DNA for the CDR3: TGTGCCTGGTCCCGCGAGCCCCCAACTAGCATTCAGTACTTC. It encodes CAWSREPPTSIQYF.